This T cell receptor (beta chain) originates from a study of chemoradiotherapy in HPV16-positive cancers. Study results and limitations: For HPV16-positive patients, expanding HPV-responsive T cells associated with longer recurrence-free survival. Non-HPV-specific T cells did not expand in tumors during treatment, whereas candidate HPV-specific clones and E7-related motifs did. Only a couple of HPV16-positive patients supplied the functional HPV-specificity definition.

In the case of this clone: Antigen specificity is unknown.

Repeated repertoire sampling spanned the course of chemoradiotherapy. Profiling relied on immunoSEQ multiplex PCR, and the TCRdb table lists in-frame clones only, not all of them. The table has fewer than 15,000 clones, about 70% seen once; the top ten hold approximately 16%. The V gene's germline CDR1 is SGHRS and CDR2 YFSETQ. V was clipped by 9 bases and J by 7 bases, with 13 bases between them. This CDR3 is built from 12 residues. The chain is built from TRBV5-1 and TRBJ2-2; D unresolved. This clonotype was obtained from a human donor with HPV-associated anogenital cancer. This sample was taken from a patient who underwent chemoradiotherapy. The CDR3 region is CATTTPFGELFF. The CDR3 nucleotides are TGCGCCACCACCACCCCATTCGGGGAGCTGTTTTTT.